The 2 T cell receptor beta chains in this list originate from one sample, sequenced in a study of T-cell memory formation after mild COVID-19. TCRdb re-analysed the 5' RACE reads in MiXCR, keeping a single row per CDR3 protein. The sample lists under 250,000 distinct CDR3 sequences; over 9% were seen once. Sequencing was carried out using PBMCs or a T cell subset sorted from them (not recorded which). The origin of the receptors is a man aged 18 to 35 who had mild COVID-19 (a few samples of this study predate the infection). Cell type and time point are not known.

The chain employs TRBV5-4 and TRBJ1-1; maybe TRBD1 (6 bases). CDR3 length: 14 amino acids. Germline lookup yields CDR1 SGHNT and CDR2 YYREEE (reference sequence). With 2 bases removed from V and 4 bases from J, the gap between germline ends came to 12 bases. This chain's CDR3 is CASSFLGGPTEAFF. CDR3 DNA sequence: TGTGCCAGCAGCTTCCTCGGGGGCCCCACTGAAGCTTTCTTT. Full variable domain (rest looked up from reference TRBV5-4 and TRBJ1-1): ETGVTQSPTHLIKTRGQQVTLRCSSQSGHNTVSWYQQALGQGPQFIFQYYREEENGRGNFPPRFSGLQFPNYSSELNVNALELDDSALYLCASSFLGGPTEAFFGQGTRLTVV.

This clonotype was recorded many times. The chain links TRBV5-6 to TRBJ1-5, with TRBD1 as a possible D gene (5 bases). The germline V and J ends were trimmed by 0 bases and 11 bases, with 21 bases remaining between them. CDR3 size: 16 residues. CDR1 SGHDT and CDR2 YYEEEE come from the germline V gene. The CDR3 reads CASSLGGARAVETQHF. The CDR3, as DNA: TGTGCCAGCAGCTTGGGGGGCGCCCGCGCCGTAGAGACCCAGCATTTT.